Presented here are 12 T cell receptor beta chains from one specimen sequenced in a study of cytomegalovirus exposure and HLA in healthy donors. Assay used: immunoSEQ multiplex PCR; TCRdb lists only in-frame clones, some missing. The sample has about 64,000 clones, 90% to 95% seen once; the top ten hold 5.8%. Sequenced material: PBMCs. These receptors came from a woman aged 18-29 years in good health and CMV-seropositive.

The CDR3 nucleotides read TGTGCCAGTAGCCGGGACATCCTAAGCTCTGGAAACACCATATATTTT. Protein sequence: CASSRDILSSGNTIYF. The rearrangement joins TRBV19 to TRBJ1-3, with D possibly being TRBD1 (6 bases). The CDR3 is 16 residues long. V dropped 6 bases and J dropped 0 bases, with 15 bases sitting between them. Germline CDR1 is LNHDA and CDR2 is SQIVND (reference sequence).

This chain links TRBV9 with TRBJ2-7; D is possibly TRBD1 (6 bases). The germline V and J ends were trimmed by 0 bases and 4 bases, with 14 bases remaining between them. The CDR3 covers 15 residues. CDR1 and CDR2 from the germline V gene are SGDLS and YYNGEE. For the CDR3, the DNA is TGTGCCAGCAGCGTAGATGGGAACAGGGAGTACGAGCAGTACTTC. Translated: CASSVDGNREYEQYF.

The chain couples TRBV7-2 to TRBJ2-7, with D maybe TRBD1 (5 bases). The CDR3 length is 16 residues. Trimming stripped 1 base from V and 5 bases from J, with 18 bases between. Looked up from germline, CDR1 is SGHTA and CDR2 is FQGNSA. The CDR3, as DNA: TGTGCCAGCAGCTTAGATTTCTGGCAGGGTAACCACGAGCAGTACTTC. This encodes CASSLDFWQGNHEQYF.

The CDR3 bases are TGTGCCAGCAGTTACTCAGGACTAGCGCCAGATACGCAGTATTTT. Translating it yields CASSYSGLAPDTQYF. The gene calls are TRBV6-5 and TRBJ2-3; TRBD2 matches at 9 bases. J was trimmed by 4 bases and V by 0 bases; bases with no gene match: 2. Germline V lookup: CDR1 MNHEY, CDR2 SVGAGI. The CDR3 sequence is 15 residues long.

In this sample, this clone turned up once. The chain couples TRBV11-2 to TRBJ1-3, with 7 nucleotides matching TRBD1. The CDR3 consists of 14 residues. Unmatched junction bases numbered 4, after V lost 6 bases and J lost 2 bases. From germline, CDR1 is SGHAT and CDR2 FQNNGV. The CDR3 coding sequence is TGTGCCAGCAGTTCACAGGGGACTGGAAACACCATATATTTT. Protein sequence: CASSSQGTGNTIYF.

This chain connects TRBV5-1 to TRBJ2-1; 9 bases agree with TRBD1. The CDR3 totals 15 residues. Losses at the gene ends were 0 bases for V and 5 bases for J; bases not matched to a gene: 3. From germline, CDR1 is SGHRS and CDR2 YFSETQ. The CDR3 DNA sequence: TGCGCCAGCAGCTTGGACAGGGGGCGCCACAATGAGCAGTTCTTC. Its translation: CASSLDRGRHNEQFF.

This chain joins TRBV27 and TRBJ2-1; weak D call: TRBD2 (5 bases). The CDR3 contains 13 residues. V gave up 3 bases and J gave up 5 bases, with 8 bases separating them. CDR1 is MNHEY and CDR2 is SMNVEV in the germline V gene (reference sequence). The CDR3 DNA sequence: TGTGCCAGCAGTTTGGGAGCGGACAATGAGCAGTTCTTC. Its protein is CASSLGADNEQFF.

DNA of the CDR3: TGTGCCAGCAGTTCCCGACAGGGAGCCTACGAGCAGTACTTC. Protein: CASSSRQGAYEQYF. The chain combines TRBV27 with TRBJ2-7; 7 bases agree with TRBD1. The trim removed 4 bases at V and 2 bases at J, leaving 5 bases unmatched. CDR1 is MNHEY, CDR2 SMNVEV, per germline (reference sequence). CDR3 length: 14 residues.

The chain combines TRBV10-3 with TRBJ1-5; maybe TRBD1 (5 bases). Germline CDR1 and CDR2: ENHRY and SYGVKD. The length of the CDR3 is 15 residues. V shed 0 bases and J shed 6 bases, with 12 bases lying between them. The CDR3 DNA reads TGTGCCATCAGTGAGTCAGGGGTCTTAGGTCAGCCCCAGCATTTT. It translates to CAISESGVLGQPQHF.

J is TRBJ2-2 and V is TRBV5-1, with a possible D match to TRBD1 (6 bases). Trimming shortened V by 0 bases and J by 2 bases, and 11 bases separated the two germline ends. Germline values: CDR1 SGHRS, CDR2 YFSETQ. This CDR3 has 16 amino acids. This chain's CDR3 is CASSLAGTRNTGELFF. In DNA form, the CDR3 reads TGCGCCAGCAGCTTGGCCGGGACACGAAACACCGGGGAGCTGTTTTTT.

The gene calls are TRBV6-4 and TRBJ2-7; TRBD1 matches at 9 bases. Trimming removed 7 bases from V and 7 bases from J; junction bases left unmatched: 14. The germline V gene has CDR1 MRHNA and CDR2 SNTAGT. This CDR3 spans 15 amino acids. In DNA, the CDR3 is TGTGCCAGCACTCGACCGGGACAGGGCCTTGAAGAGCAGTACTTC. Translation: CASTRPGQGLEEQYF.

J is TRBJ2-3 and V is TRBV2, with D perhaps matching TRBD1 (5 bases). Trimming removed 3 bases from V and 0 bases from J, with 19 bases in between. Per the germline V gene, CDR1 is SNHLY and CDR2 is FYNNEI. This CDR3 contains 18 residues. CDR3 protein: CASSDGAGHRDSTDTQYF. CDR3 coding DNA: TGTGCCAGCAGTGATGGGGCAGGGCACAGAGATAGCACAGATACGCAGTATTTT.